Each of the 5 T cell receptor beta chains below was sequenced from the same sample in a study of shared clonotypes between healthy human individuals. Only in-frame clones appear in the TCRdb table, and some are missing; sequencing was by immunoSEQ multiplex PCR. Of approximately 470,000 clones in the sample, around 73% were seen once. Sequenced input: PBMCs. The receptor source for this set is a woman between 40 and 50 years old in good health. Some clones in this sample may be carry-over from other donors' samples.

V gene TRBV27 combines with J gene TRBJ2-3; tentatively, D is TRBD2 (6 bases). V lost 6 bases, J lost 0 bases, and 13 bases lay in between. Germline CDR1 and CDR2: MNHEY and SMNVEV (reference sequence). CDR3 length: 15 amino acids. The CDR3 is CASRISGFSTDTQYF. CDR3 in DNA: TGTGCCAGCAGGATAAGCGGGTTCAGCACAGATACGCAGTATTTT.

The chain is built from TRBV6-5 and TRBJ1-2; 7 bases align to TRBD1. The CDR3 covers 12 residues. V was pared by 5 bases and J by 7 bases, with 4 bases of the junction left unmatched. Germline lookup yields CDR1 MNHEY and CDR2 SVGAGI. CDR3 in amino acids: CASSTGVSGYTF. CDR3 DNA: TGTGCCAGCAGTACAGGGGTTAGTGGCTACACCTTC.

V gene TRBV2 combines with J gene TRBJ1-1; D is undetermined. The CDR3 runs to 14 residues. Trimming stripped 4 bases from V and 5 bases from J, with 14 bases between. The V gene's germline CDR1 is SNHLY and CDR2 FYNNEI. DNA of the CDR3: TGTGCCAGCAGTGGGTTGGTCGGGGATACTGAAGCTTTCTTT. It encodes CASSGLVGDTEAFF.

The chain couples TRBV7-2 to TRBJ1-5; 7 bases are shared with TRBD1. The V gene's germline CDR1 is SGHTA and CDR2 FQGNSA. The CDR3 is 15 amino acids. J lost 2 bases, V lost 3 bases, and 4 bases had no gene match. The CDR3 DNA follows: TGTGCCAGCAGCTTCACAGGGGAGGGCAATCAGCCCCAGCATTTT. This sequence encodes CASSFTGEGNQPQHF. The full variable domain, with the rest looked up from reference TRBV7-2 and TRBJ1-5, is GAGVSQSPSNKVTEKGKDVELRCDPISGHTALYWYRQSLGQGLEFLIYFQGNSAPDKSGLPSDRFSAERTGGSVSTLTIQRTQQEDSAVYLCASSFTGEGNQPQHFGDGTRLSIL.

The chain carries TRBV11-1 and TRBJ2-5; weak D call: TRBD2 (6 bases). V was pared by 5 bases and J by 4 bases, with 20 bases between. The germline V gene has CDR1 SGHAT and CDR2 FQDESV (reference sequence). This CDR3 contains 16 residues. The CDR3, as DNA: TGTGCCAGCAGCACGCGAGAGGGAGGAAGGCGAGAGACCCAGTACTTC. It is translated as CASSTREGGRRETQYF.